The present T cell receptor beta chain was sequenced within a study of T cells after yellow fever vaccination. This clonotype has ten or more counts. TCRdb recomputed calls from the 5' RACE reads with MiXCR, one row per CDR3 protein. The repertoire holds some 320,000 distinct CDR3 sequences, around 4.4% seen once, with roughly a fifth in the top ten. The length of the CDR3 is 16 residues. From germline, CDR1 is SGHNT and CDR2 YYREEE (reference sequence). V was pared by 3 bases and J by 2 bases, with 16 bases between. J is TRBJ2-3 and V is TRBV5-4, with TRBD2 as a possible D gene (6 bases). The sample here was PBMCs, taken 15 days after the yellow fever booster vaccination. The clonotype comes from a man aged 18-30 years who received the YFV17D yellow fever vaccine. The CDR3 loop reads CASSSVLALPTDTQYF. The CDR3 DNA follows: TGTGCCAGCAGCTCGGTCCTAGCGCTACCCACAGATACGCAGTATTTT.